This is a list of T cell receptor beta chains from one sample in a study of CD8+ T cells in alopecia areata. Profiling relied on immunoSEQ multiplex PCR, and the TCRdb table lists in-frame clones only, not all of them. This table holds about 180,000 clones, about 63% found once. This specimen consisted of CD4+ T cells sorted from blood, obtained at week 0. Source of these receptors: a human donor with alopecia areata. Both conserved end residues are part of each CDR3. D genes are given only for firm matches. For some rows the clone size is stated as once, few or many, or as a class when expanded; others skip it.

>once|TRBV4-1|TRBJ2-3|.
TGCGCCAGCAGCCAAGATCGGGGCCCAGATACGCAGTATTTT
CASSQDRGPDTQYF
>.|TRBV11-2|TRBJ2-5|.
TGTGCCAGCATTTCAGGGACTGCAAAAGAGACCCAGTACTTC
CASISGTAKETQYF
>.|TRBV18|TRBJ1-6|TRBD1
TGTGCCAGCTCACCCCTACAATTCCAGGGGGTCTCAAGGAATTCACCCCTCCACTTT
CASSPLQFQGVSRNSPLHF
>.|TRBV7-3|TRBJ1-2|TRBD1
TGTGCCAGCAGCTTAGATCCCGCCGGACAGGGTGGCTACACCTTC
CASSLDPAGQGGYTF
>.|TRBV29-1|TRBJ1-1|.
TGCAGCGACGTGGACAACACTGAAGCTTTCTTT
CSDVDNTEAFF
>.|TRBV25-1|TRBJ1-2|.
TGTGCCAGCAGTGAATCGGGGTTGGGTGGCTACACCTTC
CASSESGLGGYTF
>.|TRBV27|TRBJ1-1|.
TGTGCCAGCAGTTTAACAGTAGGAGGTGAAGCTTTCTTT
CASSLTVGGEAFF
>.|TRBV29-1|TRBJ1-1|TRBD1
TGCAGCACCCGGGACAGCCCTATTAACACTGAAGCTTTCTTT
CSTRDSPINTEAFF
>few|TRBV2|TRBJ1-1|.
TGTGCCAGCAGTGGGATTATGGGCTTGGCTTTCTTT
CASSGIMGLAFF
>.|TRBV5-6|TRBJ1-1|.
TGTGCCAGCAGCTTGCTTGGGCCCGGCGGCACTGAAGCTTTCTTT
CASSLLGPGGTEAFF
>few|TRBV6-1|TRBJ2-7|TRBD2
TGTGCCAGCAGGGCAACTAGCGGGGGTGGCTACGAGCAGTACTTC
CASRATSGGGYEQYF
>.|TRBV28|TRBJ2-5|.
TGTGCCAGCAGTGCCGACAGGATTCGGGAGACCCAGTACTTC
CASSADRIRETQYF
>once|TRBV7-2|TRBJ1-4|.
TGTGCTAGCCGTGGAGAGCCAACTAATGAAAAACTGTTTTTT
CASRGEPTNEKLFF
>.|TRBV29-1|TRBJ1-2|.
TGCAGCGTTGAAGATCTTGGACTGACTGTCTATGGCTACACCTTC
CSVEDLGLTVYGYTF
>once|TRBV7-9|TRBJ1-2|TRBD1
TGTGCCAGCAGCTCCCGGGACAGGAGACCTCCGGATGGCTACACCTTC
CASSSRDRRPPDGYTF
>few|TRBV30|TRBJ1-5|TRBD1
TGTGCCTGGAGTGTCGGGACAGGGGAGAGTCAGCCCCAGCATTTT
CAWSVGTGESQPQHF
>.|TRBV6-6|TRBJ2-3|.
TGTGCCAGCAGGGAAGTGGATACGCAGTATTTT
CASREVDTQYF
>.|TRBV30|TRBJ1-1|.
TGTGCCTGGAGTACAGGGTTAACGGGGGAAGCCTACTCTGAAGCTTTCTTT
CAWSTGLTGEAYSEAFF
>once|TRBV27|TRBJ1-2|TRBD1
TGTGCCAGCAGTTTTTCACAGGGGTCCTATGGCTACACCTTC
CASSFSQGSYGYTF
>.|TRBV30|TRBJ1-2|.
TGTGCCTGGAGTGTTCGCCGCGCCCGTACTATTAACTATGGCTACACCTTC
CAWSVRRARTINYGYTF
>.|TRBV10-3|TRBJ1-6|TRBD1
TGTGCCACCAGGACAGGGGACGCTTCACCCCTCCACTTT
CATRTGDASPLHF
>.|TRBV29-1|TRBJ2-7|.
TGCAGCGCGACAGACAGGGCCCGGGGGACCTACGAGCAGTACTTC
CSATDRARGTYEQYF
>once|TRBV2|TRBJ1-2|.
TGTGCCAGCAGTGAAGATGTTCACCGACGGGGCTACACCTTC
CASSEDVHRRGYTF
>.|TRBV6-5|TRBJ2-2|.
TGTGCTAACACCGGGGAGCTGTTTTTT
CANTGELFF
>once|TRBV29-1|TRBJ1-1|.
TGCAGCGCCGAGGGGCAGGAGAACACTGAAGCTTTCTTT
CSAEGQENTEAFF
>.|TRBV7-2|TRBJ2-3|.
TGTGCCAGCAGCTTAGGCGGGGTGAGCACAGATACGCAGTATTTT
CASSLGGVSTDTQYF
>.|TRBV13|TRBJ2-3|TRBD2
TGTGCCAGCAGCCCTGCCCGGACTAGCGGGGTTGAAGATACGCAGTATTTT
CASSPARTSGVEDTQYF
>few|TRBV29-1|TRBJ2-1|TRBD1
TGCAGCGTTCCCGACAGGGTGTCCTACAATGAGCAGTTCTTC
CSVPDRVSYNEQFF
>.|TRBV29-1|TRBJ1-4|.
TGCAGCGTTGGCCCACGACTCGGTGAAAAACTGTTTTTT
CSVGPRLGEKLFF
>.|TRBV6-5|TRBJ2-2|.
TGTGCCAGCACCTGGGCTGGACGGAATGCCGGGGAGCTGTTTTTT
CASTWAGRNAGELFF
>.|TRBV25-1|TRBJ2-5|.
TGTGCCAGCAGTTTATTGGTTGGAGAGACCCAGTACTTC
CASSLLVGETQYF
>.|TRBV4-3|TRBJ1-6|.
TGCGCCAGCAGCCAAGTACTGAGTAATTCACCCCTCCACTTT
CASSQVLSNSPLHF
>.|TRBV7-2|TRBJ2-3|.
TGTGCCAGCAGCGGGGCCGGGGCAGATACGCAGTATTTT
CASSGAGADTQYF
>.|TRBV5-6|TRBJ2-7|.
TGTGCCAGCAGCTTGCGCCAGCACTACGAGCAGTACTTC
CASSLRQHYEQYF
>.|TRBV27|TRBJ1-6|TRBD1
TGTGCCAGCAGTGAAAGGACAGGGAGAAATTCACCCCTCCACTTT
CASSERTGRNSPLHF
>.|TRBV10-3|TRBJ2-1|TRBD2
TGTGCCATCAGTGATTTGTCCAGCGGGAGATCCAGCTCCTACAATGAGCAGTTCTTC
CAISDLSSGRSSSYNEQFF
>.|TRBV20-1|TRBJ2-7|TRBD1
TGCAGTGCGGGACAGACCTACGAGCAGTACTTC
CSAGQTYEQYF
>.|TRBV28|TRBJ2-7|.
TGTGCCAGCAGTTTTCAGGGTCCCTACGAGCAGTACTTC
CASSFQGPYEQYF
>.|TRBV29-1|TRBJ2-3|.
TGCAGCGTTGAAGAGTTAGGAGATACGCAGTATTTT
CSVEELGDTQYF
>.|TRBV6-5|TRBJ1-4|.
TGTGCCAGCAGTTACAACATCGGGAAAAAACTGTTTTTT
CASSYNIGKKLFF
>.|TRBV4-1|TRBJ2-1|.
TGCGCCAGCAGCCAAGACCCCTTCTACAATGAGCAGTTCTTC
CASSQDPFYNEQFF
>.|TRBV29-1|TRBJ1-1|.
TGCAGCGTTGAAGATAGAGGTGGGACTGAAGCTTTCTTT
CSVEDRGGTEAFF
>.|TRBV7-9|TRBJ1-5|.
TGTGCCAGCAGCTTACCGAATCAGCCCCAGCATTTT
CASSLPNQPQHF
>.|TRBV29-1|TRBJ2-1|TRBD2
TGCAGCGTTGCGGGTTTAAGGCTAGCGGGGCTCTTATACAATGAGCAGTTCTTC
CSVAGLRLAGLLYNEQFF
>.|TRBV29-1|TRBJ1-6|.
TGCAGCGTTTCCCAGGGTCGGGATTCACCCCTCCACTTT
CSVSQGRDSPLHF
>once|TRBV25-1|TRBJ1-6|.
TGTGCCAGCAGAGGTCAGGGTTATAATTCACCCCTCCACTTT
CASRGQGYNSPLHF
>.|TRBV19|TRBJ2-1|TRBD1
TGTGCCACAAATCCGGGACAGCTCTACAATGAGCAGTTCTTC
CATNPGQLYNEQFF
>.|TRBV10-3|TRBJ2-2|.
TGTGCCACCCAGGGACACTACACCGGGGAGCTGTTTTTT
CATQGHYTGELFF
>.|TRBV29-1|TRBJ1-2|.
TGCAGCGTTGAGTCCGGCTACACCTTC
CSVESGYTF
>.|TRBV30|TRBJ1-1|TRBD1
TGTGCCTGGGACCGACAGGGGGAGACGGCTTTCTTT
CAWDRQGETAFF
>few|TRBV4-3|TRBJ1-1|.
TGCGCCAGCAGCAAGTGGGCCAGGGAAGATGAAGCTTTCTTT
CASSKWAREDEAFF
>few|TRBV7-2|TRBJ2-1|.
TGTGCCAGCAGCTTAGACAAGGGCTCCTACAATGAGCAGTTCTTC
CASSLDKGSYNEQFF
>.|TRBV19|TRBJ2-1|TRBD2
TGTGCCAGTAGTACGACTAGCGGGGACGAGCAGTTCTTC
CASSTTSGDEQFF
>.|TRBV9|TRBJ1-1|.
.
CASSVGDGSGTFF
>.|TRBV28|TRBJ2-3|TRBD2
TGTGCCAGCCGATTTGGGGCGGGGGGCACAGATACGCAGTATTTT
CASRFGAGGTDTQYF
>.|TRBV29-1|TRBJ2-3|.
TGCAGCGTTGAAGATAGGGGGACTCTCACAGATACGCAGTATTTT
CSVEDRGTLTDTQYF
>.|TRBV11-2|TRBJ1-1|.
TGTGCCAGCAGCTATAGGCCAGGGAACACTGAAGCTTTCTTT
CASSYRPGNTEAFF
>.|TRBV5-1|TRBJ2-1|.
TGCGCCAGCAGCTTGGACAGGGTAAAGAACAATGAGCAGTTCTTC
CASSLDRVKNNEQFF